The 6 T cell receptor beta chains below all came from one sample that was sequenced in a study of blood T cell repertoires in COVID-19. Profiling relied on immunoSEQ multiplex PCR, and the TCRdb table lists in-frame clones only, not all of them. This sample yields some 120,000 clones, of which 83% are seen a single time; more than 15% belongs to the top ten. The sequenced sample consisted of PBMCs or T cells enriched from blood (not recorded which). All receptors derive from a man younger than 45 who had recovered from COVID-19.

The chain links TRBV4-2 to TRBJ2-7, with TRBD1 identical over 9 bases. The CDR3 sequence is 16 residues long. CDR1 and CDR2 (germline): LGHNA, YNFKEQ. V was pared by 0 bases and J by 3 bases, with 6 bases of the junction left unmatched. CDR3 protein: CASSQERTGVVYEQYF. CDR3 bases: TGTGCCAGCAGCCAAGAGAGGACAGGGGTGGTCTACGAGCAGTACTTC.

This chain links TRBV2 with TRBJ2-1; 11 bases align to TRBD2. Trimming at V came to 2 bases and at J to 4 bases, leaving 4 bases not matched to a gene. This CDR3 contains 16 residues. CDR1 is SNHLY, CDR2 FYNNEI, per germline. CDR3 loop: CASSERASGGYNEQFF. The CDR3 DNA sequence: TGTGCCAGCAGTGAAAGGGCTAGCGGGGGGTACAATGAGCAGTTCTTC.

This clone was counted a single time. The rearrangement links TRBV29-1 to TRBJ2-1; unclear D gene. The CDR3 length is 14 residues. Germline V gene data show CDR1 as SQVTM and CDR2 as ANQGSEA. Trimming stripped 5 bases from V and 0 bases from J, with 11 bases between. This CDR3 reads CSVFEPSSYNEQFF. The CDR3 region has the DNA TGCAGCGTTTTCGAGCCTAGCTCCTACAATGAGCAGTTCTTC.

A single count supports this clone. V is TRBV3-1 (or the pseudogene TRBV3-2) and J is TRBJ2-3; the match to TRBD2 covers 11 bases. V was pared by 3 bases and J by 6 bases, with 8 bases of the junction left unmatched. The CDR3 loop spans 16 amino acids. From germline, CDR1 is LGHDT and CDR2 YNNKEL (reference sequence). The CDR3 nucleotides are TGTGCCAGCAGCCAGAGTCTAGCGGGGGGTGGTGATACGCAGTATTTT. This encodes CASSQSLAGGGDTQYF.

The chain is built from TRBV24-1 and TRBJ2-3, with 14 bases that match TRBD2. This CDR3 region has 17 residues. Germline V gene sequence: CDR1 KGHDR, CDR2 SFDVKD. Trimming at V came to 4 bases and at J to 3 bases, leaving 5 bases not matched to a gene. The CDR3 DNA follows: TGTGCCACCAGTGACGGACTAGCGGGGGGACAAACAGATACGCAGTATTTT. Translation: CATSDGLAGGQTDTQYF.

The chain couples TRBV6-6 to TRBJ1-4; no definite D call. Germline V CDR1 and CDR2: MNHNY, SVGAGI (reference sequence). The V gene lost 5 bases and the J gene lost 3 bases, with 22 bases spanning the gap. CDR3 length equals 18 residues. The CDR3 protein is CASSPGRVGTSSNEKLFF. In DNA form, the CDR3 reads TGTGCCAGCAGTCCGGGGAGGGTCGGTACGAGCTCTAATGAAAAACTGTTTTTT.